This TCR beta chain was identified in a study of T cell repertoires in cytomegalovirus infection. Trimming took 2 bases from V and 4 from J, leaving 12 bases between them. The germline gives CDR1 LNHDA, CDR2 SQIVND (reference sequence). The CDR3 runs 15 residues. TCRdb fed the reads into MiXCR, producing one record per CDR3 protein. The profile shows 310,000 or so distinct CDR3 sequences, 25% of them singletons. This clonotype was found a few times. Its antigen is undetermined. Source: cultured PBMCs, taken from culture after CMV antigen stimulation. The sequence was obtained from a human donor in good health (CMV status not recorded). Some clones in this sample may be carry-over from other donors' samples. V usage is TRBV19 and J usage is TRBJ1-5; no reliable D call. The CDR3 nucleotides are TGTGCCAGTAGTATACAGACGGGAGGAAATCAGCCCCAGCATTTT. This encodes CASSIQTGGNQPQHF.